This T cell receptor (beta chain) is drawn from a study of long-term antiretroviral therapy in people with HIV. The CDR3 length is 18 residues. With 4 bases clipped from V and 5 bases from J, the junction kept 15 bases outside the gene matches. The germline gives CDR1 PRHDT, CDR2 FYEKMQ (reference sequence). The immunoSEQ assay was v3.0, run at survey level. Libraries were prepared by immunoSEQ multiplex PCR; TCRdb keeps only in-frame clonotypes and omits some of them. The sample holds tens of thousands of clones, 80% to 90% seen once. The rearrangement joins TRBV13 to TRBJ2-5; 11 nucleotides align to TRBD2. The material sequenced was unsorted PBMCs, taken 0.1 years before starting antiretroviral therapy. The receptor was isolated from a man in his late teens or twenties with HIV. The chain's CDR3 is CASSSPLAGGDYGETQYF. CDR3 DNA sequence: TGTGCCAGCAGCTCCCCGTTAGCGGGAGGGGACTACGGGGAGACCCAGTACTTC.